These 24 T cell receptor beta chains came from one sample sequenced in a study of blood T cell repertoires in COVID-19 (TCRdb year 2020). Library preparation used the immunoSEQ multiplex PCR assay. The table comes from immuneACCESS by way of TCRdb, which keeps in-frame sequences with V and J called. Part of the clones is missing from these tables; in studies checked, under half for an unresolved V gene and the rest for unknown reasons. The sample table lists roughly 400,000 clones, around 91% of them with a count of one. The top ten constitute 1.1% of the sample. Sequenced material: PBMCs or T cells enriched from blood (not recorded which). The receptor source for this set is a man aged 30 to 39 who had recovered from COVID-19.

This clone was observed once. The chain employs TRBV28 and TRBJ1-4; possibly TRBD1 for D (6 bases). V was trimmed by 8 bases and J by 8 bases, leaving 18 bases between them. CDR1 is MDHEN, CDR2 SYDVKM, per germline. The CDR3 totals 14 residues. CDR3 sequence (DNA): TGTGCCAGCCAAATGCCTGGGGGGGCAGAAAAACTGTTTTTT. Encoded protein: CASQMPGGAEKLFF.

The J gene is TRBJ2-7, the V gene TRBV5-5, with TRBD2 as a possible D gene (6 bases). The germline V and J ends were trimmed by 5 bases and 3 bases, with 15 bases remaining between them. The CDR3 contains 14 residues. Germline V CDR1 and CDR2: SGHKS, YYEKEE (reference sequence). The CDR3 DNA reads as TGTGCCAGCAGGGGGGGACGGTCAGGCTACGAGCAGTACTTC. Residues: CASRGGRSGYEQYF.

This chain connects TRBV29-1 to TRBJ2-1; 12 bases are shared with TRBD2. CDR1 SQVTM and CDR2 ANQGSEA come from the germline V gene. The J segment lost 0 bases and the V segment lost 1 base, leaving 10 bases of the junction unmatched. CDR3 length: 19 amino acids. The CDR3 loop is CSVEALPGLAGSSYNEQFF. Written as DNA, the CDR3 is TGCAGCGTTGAAGCCCTCCCGGGACTAGCGGGTAGCTCCTACAATGAGCAGTTCTTC.

V is TRBV18 and J is TRBJ2-3, with TRBD2 matching over 7 bases. This CDR3 spans 16 amino acids. Per germline, CDR1 KGHSH and CDR2 LQKENI. The V gene end was trimmed by 4 bases and the J gene end by 3 bases; junction bases not matched to a gene: 10. CDR3 amino acids: CASSRNPSGRTDTQYF. CDR3 DNA sequence: TGTGCCAGCTCACGAAATCCTAGCGGAAGAACAGATACGCAGTATTTT.

J is TRBJ1-2 and V is TRBV27; TRBD1 matches 7 bases. This CDR3 is 15 amino acids long. Trimming removed 5 bases from V and 4 bases from J; junction bases left unmatched: 10. Germline V gene sequence: CDR1 MNHEY, CDR2 SMNVEV (reference sequence). The CDR3: CASSPTGNAIYGYTF. For the CDR3, the DNA is TGTGCCAGCAGTCCGACAGGGAATGCCATCTATGGCTACACCTTC.

The rearrangement joins TRBV4-1 to TRBJ2-3; the match to TRBD2 covers 8 bases. The CDR3 runs 15 residues. The germline V gene encodes CDR1 MGHRA and CDR2 YSYEKL. Losses at the gene ends were 6 bases for V and 1 base for J; bases not matched to a gene: 6. CDR3 bases: TGCGCCAGCAGGTGGCGGGGGGACGGCACAGATACGCAGTATTTT. Amino acids: CASRWRGDGTDTQYF.

This clone was recorded only once. The chain links TRBV6-1 to TRBJ2-2; no clear D gene. This CDR3 has 16 amino acids. Germline CDR1 reads MNHNS; CDR2 reads SASEGT. Trimming removed 2 bases at V and 2 bases at J, with 12 bases between. CDR3 in DNA: TGTGCCAGCAGTGAATGGGCGCTCCGCAACACCGGGGAGCTGTTTTTT. It encodes CASSEWALRNTGELFF.

This chain joins TRBV28 and TRBJ2-1; TRBD1 matches 7 bases. With 8 bases clipped from V and 5 bases from J, the junction kept 3 bases outside the gene matches. The CDR3 has 12 amino acids. CDR1 and CDR2 (germline): MDHEN, SYDVKM. The DNA of the CDR3 is TGTGCCAGCGGAACAGGGGACAATGAGCAGTTCTTC. It is translated as CASGTGDNEQFF.

This clone was seen only once. The chain combines TRBV10-3 with TRBJ2-1; no reliable D call. The length of the CDR3 is 11 residues. V lost 6 bases to trimming and J lost 4 bases, with 4 bases between them. CDR1 is ENHRY, CDR2 SYGVKD, per germline. The CDR3 sequence: CAIRQYNEQFF. CDR3 DNA: TGTGCCATCAGACAGTACAATGAGCAGTTCTTC.

V and J are TRBV7-6 and TRBJ2-2, with D maybe TRBD2 (6 bases). Germline V gene data show CDR1 as SGHVS and CDR2 as FNYEAQ. Trimming removed 3 bases from V and 3 bases from J, with 11 bases in between. The CDR3 totals 15 residues. The CDR3 protein is CASSFGRTDTGELFF. CDR3 nucleotide sequence: TGTGCCAGCAGCTTTGGGAGGACTGACACCGGGGAGCTGTTTTTT.

The genes are TRBV2 and TRBJ1-1, with TRBD1 identical over 10 bases. The CDR3 spans 16 residues. Trimming removed 8 bases from V and 4 bases from J; junction bases left unmatched: 13. In germline, CDR1 is SNHLY, CDR2 FYNNEI. CDR3 DNA sequence: TGTGCCAGCGGGGGACAGGGGCGGTATTGGGGCACTGAAGCTTTCTTT. This translates into CASGGQGRYWGTEAFF.

The chain has TRBV19 and TRBJ2-3; 9 bases match TRBD1. Germline-derived CDR1 and CDR2 are LNHDA and SQIVND (reference sequence). V dropped 6 bases and J dropped 1; count of bases not matched to a gene: 5. CDR3 length: 15 residues. The CDR3 protein is CASRAGQGGTDTQYF. CDR3 DNA: TGTGCCAGTAGGGCGGGACAGGGCGGCACAGATACGCAGTATTTT.

The chain employs TRBV6-2 or TRBV6-3 and TRBJ2-3; no clear D. This CDR3 spans 16 amino acids. V was clipped by 6 bases and J by 0 bases, with 16 bases between them. CDR1 is MNHEY, CDR2 SVGEGT, per germline. The CDR3 region is CASSRRVSPSTDTQYF. The DNA of the CDR3 is TGTGCCAGCAGCCGTCGGGTCTCACCTAGCACAGATACGCAGTATTTT.

The chain employs TRBV28 and TRBJ1-2; 9 bases line up with TRBD1. Germline V gene sequence: CDR1 MDHEN, CDR2 SYDVKM. The V and J ends lost 4 bases and 3 bases, in that order; junction bases with no gene match: 3. The CDR3 is made up of 14 amino acids. The CDR3 nucleotides read TGTGCCAGCAGTTCCGACAGGGGGTACTATGGCTACACCTTC. This translates into CASSSDRGYYGYTF.

The chain links TRBV7-2 to TRBJ2-2; 7 bases fit TRBD2. The CDR3 sequence is 14 residues long. J was trimmed by 4 bases and V by 6 bases; bases with no gene match: 5. Germline V gene lookup returns CDR1 SGHTA and CDR2 FQGNSA. The CDR3 coding sequence is TGTGCCAGCAGATCCGGGACTACCACCGGGGAGCTGTTTTTT. The encoded protein is CASRSGTTTGELFF.

V usage is TRBV27 and J usage is TRBJ2-1, with D maybe TRBD2 (7 bases). CDR3 size: 14 residues. Germline CDR1 and CDR2: MNHEY and SMNVEV (reference sequence). V lost 1 base and J 8 bases, leaving 12 bases between the germline ends. CDR3 in amino acids: CASSLWGGGDEQFF. DNA for the CDR3: TGTGCCAGCAGTTTATGGGGGGGCGGGGATGAGCAGTTCTTC.

The gene calls are TRBV7-2 and TRBJ1-2; 8 positions agree with TRBD1. Germline values: CDR1 SGHTA, CDR2 FQGNSA. V lost 3 bases, J lost 6 bases, and 6 bases stayed unmatched. The CDR3 sequence is 14 residues long. CDR3 sequence: CASSFRGQRDGYTF. The CDR3 nucleotides read TGTGCCAGCAGCTTCAGGGGGCAAAGGGATGGCTACACCTTC. Based on the CDR3 plus reference TRBV7-2 and TRBJ1-2, the full variable domain is GAGVSQSPSNKVTEKGKDVELRCDPISGHTALYWYRQSLGQGLEFLIYFQGNSAPDKSGLPSDRFSAERTGGSVSTLTIQRTQQEDSAVYLCASSFRGQRDGYTFGSGTRLTVV.

V gene TRBV4-1 combines with J gene TRBJ2-7, with a tentative D call TRBD1 (6 bases). The CDR3 has 14 amino acids. The V end lost 4 bases, the J end lost 0 bases, and 10 bases lay between the germline ends. Germline CDR1 MGHRA, CDR2 YSYEKL. The CDR3 DNA follows: TGCGCCAGCAGCCGATGGACAGACTCCTACGAGCAGTACTTC. This encodes CASSRWTDSYEQYF.

The chain carries TRBV9 and TRBJ2-7; 9 bases align to TRBD2. The CDR3 is 16 amino acids. CDR1 and CDR2 (germline): SGDLS, YYNGEE. V shed 7 bases and J 6 bases; nucleotides not matched to a gene: 17. This CDR3 is CASSEGLAGPQGEQYF. DNA of the CDR3: TGTGCCAGCTCCGAGGGCCTAGCGGGACCCCAAGGCGAGCAGTACTTC.

The chain combines TRBV6-1 with TRBJ1-5; D is perhaps TRBD1 (5 bases). The germline V gene encodes CDR1 MNHNS and CDR2 SASEGT. The CDR3 spans 15 residues. V lost 2 bases to trimming and J lost 3 bases, with 11 bases between them. The chain's CDR3 is CASSESGADNQPQHF. DNA for the CDR3: TGTGCCAGCAGTGAATCTGGGGCGGACAATCAGCCCCAGCATTTT.

This clone has just one count. J is TRBJ1-2 and V is TRBV6-2 or TRBV6-3, with TRBD1 matching 10 bases. Trimming removed 5 bases from V and 2 bases from J; junction bases left unmatched: 8. Germline V gene data show CDR1 as MNHEY and CDR2 as SVGEGT. This CDR3 spans 16 amino acids. CDR3 coding DNA: TGTGCCAGCAGTACAGGGACAGGGGTGTCGAACTATGGCTACACCTTC. Its protein is CASSTGTGVSNYGYTF.

This sequence joins TRBV11-2 and TRBJ1-1; the match to TRBD1 covers 7 bases. The J segment lost 1 base and the V segment lost 5 bases, leaving 7 bases of the junction unmatched. The CDR3 is 15 residues long. Germline CDR1 SGHAT, CDR2 FQNNGV. CDR3 nucleotides: TGTGCCAGCAGCCAGGGCAGGGGGGAGAACACTGAAGCTTTCTTT. It specifies CASSQGRGENTEAFF.

The chain uses TRBV19 and TRBJ1-5, with a possible D match to TRBD1 (5 bases). Germline loops: CDR1 LNHDA, CDR2 SQIVND (reference sequence). The V end was cut by 2 bases, the J end by 7 bases, with 12 bases between. This CDR3 is built from 14 residues. CDR3 in DNA: TGTGCCAGTAGTATAAAGCCAGGGTTGCAGCCCCAGCATTTT. This encodes CASSIKPGLQPQHF.

This chain joins TRBV5-1 and TRBJ2-1, with 7 bases lining up with TRBD1. Germline-derived CDR1 and CDR2 are SGHRS and YFSETQ. With V trimmed by 2 bases and J by 10 bases, 12 bases remained unmatched. This CDR3 contains 15 residues. CDR3 nucleotides: TGCGCCAGCAGCTTTTACCATGACAGGGCAGGGGAGCAGTTCTTC. It translates to CASSFYHDRAGEQFF.